The 9 T cell receptor beta chains below come from one sample, sequenced in a study of blood T cell repertoires in COVID-19. Using immunoSEQ multiplex PCR, the repertoire was profiled, and TCRdb retains in-frame clones only, with some absent. The sample gives some 98,000 clones, around 84% of which show up once; roughly 25% is in the top ten. The sequenced sample consisted of peripheral blood. The receptors shown here come from a man aged 60 to 69 with acute or convalescent COVID-19.

The genes are TRBV4-2 and TRBJ2-1, with D possibly matching TRBD2 (5 bases). The germline gives CDR1 LGHNA, CDR2 YNFKEQ. V shed 0 bases and J shed 2 bases, with 11 bases lying between them. The CDR3 has 16 amino acids. In DNA form, the CDR3 reads TGTGCCAGCAGCCAAGATTCCGGGGTAACCTACAATGAGCAGTTCTTC. As protein: CASSQDSGVTYNEQFF.

V and J are TRBV7-9 and TRBJ2-2, with TRBD1 matching over 8 bases. This CDR3 spans 16 amino acids. The junction had 10 bases not matched to a gene; V was cut back by 5 bases and J by 5 bases. Per germline, CDR1 SEHNR and CDR2 FQNEAQ (reference sequence). The chain's CDR3 is CASSHGRGQFTGELFF. As DNA, the CDR3 is TGTGCCAGCAGCCATGGCAGGGGGCAGTTTACCGGGGAGCTGTTTTTT.

The chain carries TRBV11-2 and TRBJ1-1; possibly TRBD1 for D (5 bases). The CDR3 sequence is 15 residues long. Trimming removed 5 bases at V and 5 bases at J, with 18 bases between. CDR1 SGHAT and CDR2 FQNNGV come from the germline V gene. The CDR3 coding sequence is TGTGCCAGCAGCAGATACAGGTCGGTTGTTACTGAAGCTTTCTTT. Protein product: CASSRYRSVVTEAFF.

CDR3 bases: TGTGCCAGCAGTCCAGCCGCGGGCACAGATACGCAGTATTTT. It specifies CASSPAAGTDTQYF. This chain joins TRBV6-5 and TRBJ2-3; D is uncertain. There are 14 residues in the CDR3. The V end lost 5 bases, the J end lost 1 base, and 10 bases lay between the germline ends. Per the germline V gene, CDR1 is MNHEY and CDR2 is SVGAGI.

The genes are TRBV14 and TRBJ1-2, with TRBD1 as a possible D gene (5 bases). V dropped 4 bases and J dropped 4 bases, with 13 bases sitting between them. CDR3 length: 14 residues. CDR1 is SGHDN and CDR2 is FVKESK in the germline V gene. DNA of the CDR3: TGTGCCAGCAGCCCGGGGGTCTTAGGCTATGGCTACACCTTC. Residues: CASSPGVLGYGYTF. Supplemented by reference TRBV14 and TRBJ1-2, the full variable domain reads EAGVTQFPSHSVIEKGQTVTLRCDPISGHDNLYWYRRVMGKEIKFLLHFVKESKQDESGMPNNRFLAERTGGTYSTLKVQPAELEDSGVYFCASSPGVLGYGYTFGSGTRLTVV.

This rearrangement joins TRBV29-1 to TRBJ1-1; D gene uncertain. Deletions cut 0 bases from V and 3 bases from J, with 5 bases between. The germline V gene has CDR1 SQVTM and CDR2 ANQGSEA. CDR3 length equals 12 residues. CDR3 loop: CSVEDLYTEAFF. The CDR3 DNA reads as TGCAGCGTTGAAGACTTGTACACTGAAGCTTTCTTT.

The rearrangement joins TRBV3-1 (or the pseudogene TRBV3-2) to TRBJ1-2, with 7 bases that match TRBD1. There are 15 residues in the CDR3. After removal of 6 bases from V and 2 bases from J, the junction contained 9 bases not matched to a gene. Germline values: CDR1 LGHDT, CDR2 YNNKEL (reference sequence). The CDR3 coding sequence is TGTGCCAGCAGACGCACCAAGACAGGGAACTATGGCTACACCTTC. This encodes CASRRTKTGNYGYTF.

V usage is TRBV5-4 and J usage is TRBJ1-3, with a possible D match to TRBD1 (6 bases). Germline CDR1 reads SGHNT; CDR2 reads YYREEE (reference sequence). The CDR3 covers 13 residues. Trimming took off 5 bases at V and 1 base at J, with 7 bases between the two ends. This chain's CDR3 is CASRQGSGNTIYF. As DNA, the CDR3 is TGTGCCAGCAGACAGGGATCTGGAAACACCATATATTTT.

This clone occurred once. The chain is built from TRBV4-2 and TRBJ2-2, with 7 bases lining up with TRBD2. The CDR3 length is 16 residues. V lost 2 bases, J lost 7 bases, and 10 bases stayed unmatched. Germline V gene sequence: CDR1 LGHNA, CDR2 YNFKEQ. The CDR3 DNA follows: TGTGCCAGCAGCCAATTTAGAGGGACTAATGGCGGGGAGCTGTTTTTT. Amino acid sequence: CASSQFRGTNGGELFF.